A selection of T cell receptor beta chains follows, all from one sample in a study of shared clonotypes between healthy human individuals. Sequenced by immunoSEQ multiplex PCR; TCRdb stores in-frame clones only, minus some. Found here are around 2.1 million clones, 90% to 95% of them singletons; the top ten hold over 1.5%. Sequencing was performed on naive CD8+ T cells from PBMCs. The receptors here all came from a man younger than 30 in good health. Some clones in this sample may be carry-over from other donors' samples. CDR3s leave out the opening cysteine and the closing phenylalanine or tryptophan. The order of the fields is V gene, D gene, CDR3 protein. D genes are given only for firm matches.

V gene: TRBV25-1; D gene: .; CDR3 protein: ASSEWSGANTEAF
V gene: TRBV9; D gene: .; CDR3 protein: ASSPPSAYEQY
V gene: TRBV7-2; D gene: .; CDR3 protein: ASSFTGVVYEQY
V gene: TRBV19; D gene: TRBD2; CDR3 protein: ASSILAGPTLDTQY
V gene: TRBV19; D gene: .; CDR3 protein: ATASSHEQY
V gene: TRBV2; D gene: .; CDR3 protein: ASAPWAGTNYGYT
V gene: TRBV7-2; D gene: .; CDR3 protein: ASRSRSSGGEYEQY
V gene: TRBV9; D gene: .; CDR3 protein: ASSVGGGVNTEAF
V gene: TRBV28; D gene: .; CDR3 protein: ASSLSRLTASEAF
V gene: TRBV15; D gene: .; CDR3 protein: ATSQEGNQPQH
V gene: TRBV2; D gene: .; CDR3 protein: ASRAPGLSSEQY
V gene: TRBV2; D gene: TRBD1; CDR3 protein: ASSETDRGETDTQY
V gene: TRBV9; D gene: TRBD2; CDR3 protein: ASSAWTSGSTDTQY
V gene: TRBV7-9; D gene: .; CDR3 protein: ASSLEVLGETQY
V gene: TRBV5-6; D gene: TRBD1; CDR3 protein: ASSLAGGGYGYT
V gene: TRBV28; D gene: .; CDR3 protein: ATLGSRWSGELF
V gene: TRBV27; D gene: TRBD2; CDR3 protein: ASSLLPPGLALAKNIQY
V gene: TRBV28; D gene: TRBD2; CDR3 protein: ASSPPTSIDTGELF
V gene: TRBV28; D gene: .; CDR3 protein: ASSLFGRGSPLH
V gene: TRBV27; D gene: .; CDR3 protein: ASSHLAVAGQETQY
V gene: TRBV4-1; D gene: TRBD2; CDR3 protein: ASSPGLAGGPGNEQF
V gene: TRBV4-1; D gene: .; CDR3 protein: ASSQEGWSGETQY
V gene: TRBV9; D gene: .; CDR3 protein: ASRSPEGTQY
V gene: TRBV7-9; D gene: TRBD1; CDR3 protein: ASSLRQGHTGNTIY
V gene: TRBV27; D gene: .; CDR3 protein: ASSFWDNPTDTQY
V gene: TRBV27; D gene: TRBD2; CDR3 protein: ASSRLAGVGGAYNEQF
V gene: TRBV28; D gene: TRBD1; CDR3 protein: ASRRTGESGNTIY
V gene: TRBV7-9; D gene: .; CDR3 protein: ASTFSSIYNEQF
V gene: TRBV7-7; D gene: .; CDR3 protein: ASSSGLLYEQY
V gene: TRBV9; D gene: TRBD1; CDR3 protein: ASSTAWDSPSLPQF
V gene: TRBV5-6; D gene: .; CDR3 protein: ASSLKRGSYEQY
V gene: TRBV9; D gene: .; CDR3 protein: ASSVGQAGANVLT
V gene: TRBV4-1; D gene: .; CDR3 protein: ASSQDQRGNTDTQY
V gene: TRBV5-1; D gene: TRBD2; CDR3 protein: ASSWWTSGSSTDTQY
V gene: TRBV9; D gene: TRBD1; CDR3 protein: ASSPQGQGSYEQY
V gene: TRBV18; D gene: .; CDR3 protein: ASSPEAGSLDTQY
V gene: TRBV29-1; D gene: TRBD1; CDR3 protein: SVVRTGNTGELF